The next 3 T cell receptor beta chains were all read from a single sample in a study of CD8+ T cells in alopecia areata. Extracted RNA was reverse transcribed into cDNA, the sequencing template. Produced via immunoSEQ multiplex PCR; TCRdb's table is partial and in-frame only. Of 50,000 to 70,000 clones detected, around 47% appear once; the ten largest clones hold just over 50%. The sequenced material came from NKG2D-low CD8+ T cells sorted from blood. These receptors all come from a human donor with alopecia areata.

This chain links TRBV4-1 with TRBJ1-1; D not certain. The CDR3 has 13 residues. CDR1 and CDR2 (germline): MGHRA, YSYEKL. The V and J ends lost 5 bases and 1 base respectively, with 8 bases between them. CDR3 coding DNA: TGCGCCAGCAGCACAACAGCGAACACTGAAGCTTTCTTT. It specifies CASSTTANTEAFF.

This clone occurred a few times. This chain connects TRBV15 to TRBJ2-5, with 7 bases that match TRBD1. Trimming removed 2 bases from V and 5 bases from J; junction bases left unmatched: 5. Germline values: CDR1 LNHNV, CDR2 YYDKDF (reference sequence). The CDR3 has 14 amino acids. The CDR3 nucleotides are TGTGCCACCAGCAGACACAGGGGATTTGAGACCCAGTACTTC. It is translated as CATSRHRGFETQYF. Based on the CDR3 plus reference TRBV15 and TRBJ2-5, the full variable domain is DAMVIQNPRYQVTQFGKPVTLSCSQTLNHNVMYWYQQKSSQAPKLLFHYYDKDFNNEADTPDNFQSRRPNTSFCFLDIRSPGLGDTAMYLCATSRHRGFETQYFGPGTRLLVL.

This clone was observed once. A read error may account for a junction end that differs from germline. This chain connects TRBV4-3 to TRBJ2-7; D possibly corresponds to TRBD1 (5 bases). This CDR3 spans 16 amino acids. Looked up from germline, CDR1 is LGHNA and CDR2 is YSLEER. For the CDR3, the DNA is TGCGCCAGCAGCCAAGGAAGGGCCAGGGTCTCCAACGAGCAGTACTTC. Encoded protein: CASSQGRARVSNEQYF.